The 31 T cell receptor beta chains below were found in one sample sequenced in a study of shared clonotypes between healthy human individuals. Profiling relied on immunoSEQ multiplex PCR, and the TCRdb table lists in-frame clones only, not all of them. The table has over a million clones, over 95% seen once. The sequencing input was naive CD4+ T cells sorted from blood. This sample's subset: CD45RA+ positively selected. The receptors originated from a man aged 25 to 40 in good health.

This clone was recorded only once. The chain has TRBV5-1 and TRBJ1-4, with 9 nucleotides matching TRBD1. The J segment lost 3 bases and the V segment lost 6 bases, leaving 6 bases of the junction unmatched. Germline CDR1 and CDR2: SGHRS and YFSETQ. This CDR3 contains 15 residues. The CDR3 is CASTHGTGSNEKLFF. In DNA, the CDR3 is TGCGCCAGCACCCACGGGACAGGGTCTAATGAAAAACTGTTTTTT.

V usage is TRBV6-5 and J usage is TRBJ1-5; tentative D call: TRBD1 (5 bases). Germline CDR1 and CDR2: MNHEY and SVGAGI. The V gene lost 2 bases and the J gene lost 9 bases, with 11 bases spanning the gap. This CDR3 has 13 amino acids. DNA for the CDR3: TGTGCCAGCAGTTACGAGGGGAGGGGGCCCCAGCATTTT. This codes for CASSYEGRGPQHF.

The rearrangement links TRBV7-5 to TRBJ2-3; no check of the table's D call, TRBD1, against the DNA was made. TRBV7-5 is deemed a pseudogene. The CDR3 is 14 amino acids. Written as DNA, the CDR3 is TGTGCCAGAAACCAGGGTTTATGGACAGATACGCAGTATTTT. Translated, it gives CARNQGLWTDTQYF.

This rearrangement joins TRBV7-6 to TRBJ2-1; the match to TRBD1 covers 7 bases. Germline loops: CDR1 SGHVS, CDR2 FNYEAQ. The CDR3 sequence is 15 residues long. V trimming: 3 bases; J trimming: 4 bases; junction bases outside the gene matches: 6. This CDR3 reads CASSFGTEYYNEQFF. The CDR3 coding sequence is TGTGCCAGCAGCTTCGGGACAGAATATTACAATGAGCAGTTCTTC. Full variable domain (outside the CDR3, taken from reference TRBV7-6 and TRBJ2-1): GAGVSQSPRYKVTKRGQDVALRCDPISGHVSLYWYRQALGQGPEFLTYFNYEAQQDKSGLPNDRFSAERPEGSISTLTIQRTEQRDSAMYRCASSFGTEYYNEQFFGPGTRLTVL.

This clone was seen only once. The chain is built from TRBV28 and TRBJ2-1; 9 bases map to TRBD1. Germline values: CDR1 MDHEN, CDR2 SYDVKM. This CDR3 has 18 amino acids. V lost 6 bases to trimming and J lost 7 bases; unmatched junction nucleotides: 19. CDR3 protein: CASRRRTGGRPERNEQFF. Written as DNA, the CDR3 is TGTGCCAGCAGACGCCGAACAGGGGGCCGCCCCGAGAGGAATGAGCAGTTCTTC.

This chain links TRBV9 with TRBJ1-2; 7 positions match TRBD1. V gave up 3 bases and J gave up 2 bases; unmatched junction bases: 4. CDR1 and CDR2 (germline): SGDLS, YYNGEE. CDR3 length equals 14 residues. Written as DNA, the CDR3 is TGTGCCAGCAGCGAGATGGGACAGAACTATGGCTACACCTTC. It specifies CASSEMGQNYGYTF. The full variable domain, with the rest looked up from reference TRBV9 and TRBJ1-2, is DSGVTQTPKHLITATGQRVTLRCSPRSGDLSVYWYQQSLDQGLQFLIQYYNGEERAKGNILERFSAQQFPDLHSELNLSSLELGDSALYFCASSEMGQNYGYTFGSGTRLTVV.

J is TRBJ2-3 and V is TRBV7-3, with 10 bases matching TRBD2. Germline assignment: CDR1 SGHTA and CDR2 FQGTGA. J was trimmed by 6 bases and V by 3 bases; bases with no gene match: 9. This CDR3 has 16 amino acids. The CDR3 protein is CASSFGLADQGDTQYF. In nucleotides, the CDR3 is TGTGCCAGCAGCTTTGGACTAGCGGACCAGGGTGATACGCAGTATTTT.

CDR3 nucleotides: TGTGCCAGCAGCTTTAGTTTAGCGGGACATACGATGAACACTGAAGCTTTCTTT. Its protein is CASSFSLAGHTMNTEAFF. The V gene is TRBV7-9, the J gene TRBJ1-1; possible D gene TRBD1, 6 bases. The CDR3 has 18 amino acids. CDR1 SEHNR and CDR2 FQNEAQ come from the germline V gene (reference sequence). V was pared by 3 bases and J by 0 bases, with 20 bases between.

This chain uses TRBV10-3 with TRBJ2-3; TRBD1 aligns across 9 bases. V lost 9 bases and J lost 4; bases outside the gene matches: 11. The CDR3 is 15 residues long. Germline values: CDR1 ENHRY, CDR2 SYGVKD. The CDR3 DNA reads TGTGCCATATGGACAGGGGCAATTGAGCCAGATACGCAGTATTTT. Translated: CAIWTGAIEPDTQYF.

This sequence joins TRBV6-1 and TRBJ2-1; 7 nucleotides agree with TRBD1. CDR3 length: 12 residues. Per germline, CDR1 MNHNS and CDR2 SASEGT. With V trimmed by 11 bases and J by 7 bases, 8 bases remained unmatched. CDR3 region: CAGKTGFNEQFF. The DNA of the CDR3 is TGTGCCGGTAAGACAGGGTTTAATGAGCAGTTCTTC.

The chain combines TRBV10-1 with TRBJ2-7, with TRBD2 matching over 8 bases. J gave up 7 bases and V 5 bases, and 10 bases lay outside the gene matches. The germline gives CDR1 WNHNN, CDR2 SYGVQD (reference sequence). The length of the CDR3 is 14 residues. For the CDR3, the DNA is TGCGCCAGCAGTAGGTCGGGGGGGCCGAGGGAGCAGTACTTC. Its protein is CASSRSGGPREQYF.

This clone was found once. CDR3 nucleotide sequence: TGCGCCAGCAACCCCAGGGCCCTCATTGAGCCCCAGCATTTT. Its protein is CASNPRALIEPQHF. The chain recombines TRBV4-1 with TRBJ1-5; TRBD1 might be the D (5 bases). The germline CDR1 and CDR2 sequences are MGHRA and YSYEKL. V lost 7 bases to trimming and J lost 8 bases, with 18 bases between them. The CDR3 contains 14 residues.

The chain joins TRBV9 to TRBJ2-7, with D possibly being TRBD1 (6 bases). Trimming cost V 1 base and J 2 bases, with 10 bases left between them. Germline CDR1 is SGDLS and CDR2 is YYNGEE. The CDR3 extends over 14 amino acids. The DNA for the CDR3 is TGTGCCAGCAGCGTACAGGGGCAAACCTACGAGCAGTACTTC. Amino acid sequence: CASSVQGQTYEQYF.

A single count supports this clone. The sample contains more than one DNA sequence encoding this CDR3. The chain has TRBV29-1 and TRBJ2-3; TRBD1 might be the D (6 bases). Trimming pared 6 bases from V and 4 bases from J, leaving 11 bases between. From germline, CDR1 is SQVTM and CDR2 ANQGSEA. This CDR3 comprises 12 residues. The CDR3 bases are TGCAGCGTAGAGGCAGGGGCAGATACGCAGTATTTT. Translated, it gives CSVEAGADTQYF.

This clone was picked up one time. V usage is TRBV20-1 and J usage is TRBJ1-1, with D uncertain. Germline-derived CDR1 and CDR2 are DFQATT and SNEGSKA (reference sequence). This CDR3 contains 11 residues. V was trimmed by 7 bases and J by 3 bases, leaving 9 bases between them. The CDR3 loop reads CSVPAHTEAFF. The CDR3 DNA reads TGCAGTGTTCCTGCTCACACTGAAGCTTTCTTT.

The CDR3 is CASSQDRASYNEQFF. CDR3 bases: TGTGCCAGCAGCCAAGACAGGGCCTCCTACAATGAGCAGTTCTTC. This chain connects TRBV6-5 to TRBJ2-1; 7 bases line up with TRBD1. There are 15 residues in the CDR3. The V segment lost 6 bases and the J segment 0 bases; nucleotides outside the gene matches: 5. Germline loops: CDR1 MNHEY, CDR2 SVGAGI.

The V gene is TRBV5-4, the J gene TRBJ2-7; D possibly corresponds to TRBD1 (7 bases). V was pared by 4 bases and J by 5 bases, with 13 bases between. Germline CDR1 reads SGHNT; CDR2 reads YYREEE (reference sequence). The CDR3 runs 13 residues. The CDR3 DNA is TGTGCCAGCAGCAAAGACAGGGAGGACGAGCAGTACTTC. This translates into CASSKDREDEQYF. The complete variable domain, with remaining parts taken from reference TRBV5-4 and TRBJ2-7, reads ETGVTQSPTHLIKTRGQQVTLRCSSQSGHNTVSWYQQALGQGPQFIFQYYREEENGRGNFPPRFSGLQFPNYSSELNVNALELDDSALYLCASSKDREDEQYFGPGTRLTVT.

This chain joins TRBV7-9 and TRBJ2-7, with 11 bases identical to TRBD1. Germline-derived CDR1 and CDR2 are SEHNR and FQNEAQ (reference sequence). CDR3 size: 18 residues. Trimming cost V 6 bases and J 2 bases; bases outside gene matches: 15. The DNA for the CDR3 is TGTGCCAGCAGTCGGTGGACAGGGGGCAAAGATTTCCCCTACGAGCAGTACTTC. Amino acids: CASSRWTGGKDFPYEQYF. The variable domain in full, completed from reference TRBV7-9 and TRBJ2-7, reads DTGVSQNPRHKITKRGQNVTFRCDPISEHNRLYWYRQTLGQGPEFLTYFQNEAQLEKSRLLSDRFSAERPKGSFSTLEIQRTEQGDSAMYLCASSRWTGGKDFPYEQYFGPGTRLTVT.

This clone was recorded once. The J gene is TRBJ2-7, the V gene TRBV5-1, with D possibly matching TRBD1 (6 bases). The CDR3 contains 17 residues. CDR1 is SGHRS and CDR2 is YFSETQ in the germline V gene. V lost 2 bases, J lost 4 bases, and 22 bases lay in between. The chain's CDR3 is CASSLRSKTRGSYEQYF. The CDR3 DNA sequence: TGCGCCAGCAGCTTACGGAGCAAAACCAGGGGATCGTACGAGCAGTACTTC.

This clone was counted once. The V gene is TRBV7-3, the J gene TRBJ2-5; 14 bases match TRBD2. The CDR3 has 15 amino acids. Germline V gene data show CDR1 as SGHTA and CDR2 as FQGTGA. J was trimmed by 5 bases and V by 5 bases; bases with no gene match: 4. CDR3 in DNA: TGTGCCAGCAGCCCGGGACTAGCGGGAGTCGAGACCCAGTACTTC. Its protein product is CASSPGLAGVETQYF. Together with reference TRBV7-3 and TRBJ2-5, the CDR3 gives the full variable domain: GAGVSQTPSNKVTEKGKYVELRCDPISGHTALYWYRQSLGQGPEFLIYFQGTGAADDSGLPNDRFFAVRPEGSVSTLKIQRTERGDSAVYLCASSPGLAGVETQYFGPGTRLLVL.

This chain uses TRBV9 with TRBJ2-1; 11 nucleotides match TRBD2. This CDR3 is built from 16 residues. Trimming at V came to 0 bases and at J to 7 bases, leaving 6 bases not matched to a gene. Germline CDR1 and CDR2: SGDLS and YYNGEE. CDR3 coding DNA: TGTGCCAGCAGCGTAGTGGCTAGCGGGAGGCCTAATGAGCAGTTCTTC. Translating gives CASSVVASGRPNEQFF.

The chain links TRBV5-1 to TRBJ2-2, with D possibly TRBD2 on 6 matching bases. CDR1 and CDR2 from the germline V gene are SGHRS and YFSETQ. V shed 3 bases and J shed 6 bases, with 12 bases lying between them. CDR3 size: 14 residues. CDR3 loop: CASSSLGEAGELFF. The CDR3 bases are TGCGCCAGCAGCTCCCTGGGGGAGGCCGGGGAGCTGTTTTTT.

This CDR3 is CASSRTGDRNNEQFF. In DNA, the CDR3 is TGTGCCAGCTCCAGGACAGGGGATAGGAACAATGAGCAGTTCTTC. The chain uses TRBV7-2 and TRBJ2-1, with 9 bases aligning to TRBD1. Germline V lookup: CDR1 SGHTA, CDR2 FQGNSA. The CDR3 consists of 15 residues. V trimming: 8 bases; J trimming: 5 bases; junction bases outside the gene matches: 10.

The V call is TRBV9, the J call TRBJ2-4, with a weak D call TRBD2 (6 bases). Between the trimmed V and J ends, which lost 3 bases and 6 bases, there was a span of 19 bases. The CDR3 loop spans 16 amino acids. Germline CDR1 reads SGDLS; CDR2 reads YYNGEE. The CDR3 DNA follows: TGTGCCAGCAGCGAACTACCTAGCGCTGGAGTAAACATTCAGTACTTC. This encodes CASSELPSAGVNIQYF.

This chain uses TRBV6-5 with TRBJ1-2, with 8 nucleotides matching TRBD1. The CDR3 loop spans 13 amino acids. Germline V gene lookup returns CDR1 MNHEY and CDR2 SVGAGI. V shed 6 bases and J 8 bases; nucleotides not matched to a gene: 8. The CDR3 coding sequence is TGTGCCAGCAGCGCTCCCGACAGGGGCGGCTACACCTTC. It specifies CASSAPDRGGYTF.

This clone appeared a single time. The V and J genes are TRBV2 and TRBJ2-1; 9 positions agree with TRBD2. Trimming cost V 6 bases and J 0 bases; bases outside gene matches: 9. CDR1 and CDR2 (germline): SNHLY, FYNNEI. This CDR3 has 17 amino acids. The CDR3 sequence: CASSGSGSLSSYNEQFF. CDR3 nucleotide sequence: TGTGCCAGCAGCGGTAGCGGGAGTTTGAGCTCCTACAATGAGCAGTTCTTC.

The CDR3 nucleotides read TGTGCCAGCAGCGCCGAACAGGGGGGAGGCAATCAGCCCCAGCATTTT. It encodes CASSAEQGGGNQPQHF. This chain joins TRBV7-9 and TRBJ1-5; 8 nucleotides match TRBD1. Looked up from germline, CDR1 is SEHNR and CDR2 is FQNEAQ (reference sequence). This CDR3 comprises 16 residues. The ends lost 5 bases at V and 2 bases at J; junction bases unmatched: 8.

Turning to this clone: Compared with germline, one end of the junction differs, possibly owing to a read error. The genes are TRBV9 and TRBJ2-2; 7 bases are a match to TRBD1. Germline V lookup: CDR1 SGDLS, CDR2 YYNGEE. CDR3 size: 16 residues. CDR3 nucleotide sequence: TGTGCCAGCAGCGTAGATGGACAGGCCCCCACCAGGGAGCTGTTTTTT. It translates to CASSVDGQAPTRELFF.

A note on this clone: This sample also contains other DNA sequences that code for the same CDR3. The chain uses TRBV4-3 and TRBJ1-1; no reliable D call. The CDR3 covers 14 residues. The V gene's germline CDR1 is LGHNA and CDR2 YSLEER. The germline V and J ends were trimmed by 1 base and 1 base, with 7 bases remaining between them. CDR3 sequence: CASSQVGRNTEAFF. The CDR3 DNA follows: TGCGCCAGCAGCCAAGTGGGGAGGAACACTGAAGCTTTCTTT.

V usage is TRBV11-2 and J usage is TRBJ1-5; TRBD1 matches at 8 bases. CDR3 size: 14 residues. Germline loops: CDR1 SGHAT, CDR2 FQNNGV. The J segment lost 4 bases and the V segment lost 1 base, leaving 0 bases of the junction unmatched. The CDR3: CASSLGTGNQPQHF. CDR3 bases: TGTGCCAGCAGCTTAGGGACAGGGAATCAGCCCCAGCATTTT.

The chain combines TRBV2 with TRBJ2-5, with D hard to call. This CDR3 spans 12 amino acids. V was shortened by 7 bases and J by 2 bases, with 8 bases between the two germline ends. Germline V CDR1 and CDR2: SNHLY, FYNNEI. The CDR3 here is CASTRDQETQYF. CDR3 bases: TGTGCCAGCACTAGAGATCAAGAGACCCAGTACTTC.